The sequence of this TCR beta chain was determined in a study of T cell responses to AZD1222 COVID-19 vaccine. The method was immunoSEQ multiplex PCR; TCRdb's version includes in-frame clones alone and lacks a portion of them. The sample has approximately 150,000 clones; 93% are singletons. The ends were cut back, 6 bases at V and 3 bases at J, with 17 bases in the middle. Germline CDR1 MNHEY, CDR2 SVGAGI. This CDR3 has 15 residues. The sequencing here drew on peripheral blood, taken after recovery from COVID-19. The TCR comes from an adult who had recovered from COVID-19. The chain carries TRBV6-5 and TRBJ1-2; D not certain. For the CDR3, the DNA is TGTGCCAGCAGACGCGACTCTTGGGTGGACTATGGCTACACCTTC. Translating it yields CASRRDSWVDYGYTF.